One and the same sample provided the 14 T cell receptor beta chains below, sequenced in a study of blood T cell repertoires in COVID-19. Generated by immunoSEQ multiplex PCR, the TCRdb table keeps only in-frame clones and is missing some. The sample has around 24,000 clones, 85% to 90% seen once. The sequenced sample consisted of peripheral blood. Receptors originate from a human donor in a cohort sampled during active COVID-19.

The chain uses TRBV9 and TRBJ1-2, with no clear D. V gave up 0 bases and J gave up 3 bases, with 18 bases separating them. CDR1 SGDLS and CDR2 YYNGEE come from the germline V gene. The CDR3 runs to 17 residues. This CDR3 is CASSVGIGGQAHYGYTF. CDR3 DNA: TGTGCCAGCAGCGTAGGCATAGGTGGGCAGGCCCACTATGGCTACACCTTC.

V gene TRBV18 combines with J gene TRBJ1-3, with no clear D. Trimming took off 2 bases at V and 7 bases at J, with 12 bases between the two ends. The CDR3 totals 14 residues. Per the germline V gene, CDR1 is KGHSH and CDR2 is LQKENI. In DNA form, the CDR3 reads TGTGCCAGCTCACCAACCCGGGAAGGGAACACCATATATTTT. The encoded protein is CASSPTREGNTIYF.

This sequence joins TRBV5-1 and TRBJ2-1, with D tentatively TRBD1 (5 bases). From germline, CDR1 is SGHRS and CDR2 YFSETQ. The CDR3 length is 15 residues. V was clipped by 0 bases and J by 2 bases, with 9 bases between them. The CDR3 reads CASSLGLGPYNEQFF. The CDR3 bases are TGCGCCAGCAGCTTGGGTTTGGGGCCCTACAATGAGCAGTTCTTC. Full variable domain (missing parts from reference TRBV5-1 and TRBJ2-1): KAGVTQTPRYLIKTRGQQVTLSCSPISGHRSVSWYQQTPGQGLQFLFEYFSETQRNKGNFPGRFSGRQFSNSRSEMNVSTLELGDSALYLCASSLGLGPYNEQFFGPGTRLTVL.

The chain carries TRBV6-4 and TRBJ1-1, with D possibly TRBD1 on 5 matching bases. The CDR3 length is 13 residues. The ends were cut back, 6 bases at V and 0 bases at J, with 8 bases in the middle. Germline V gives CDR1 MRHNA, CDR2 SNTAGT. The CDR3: CASSRQMNTEAFF. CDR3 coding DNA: TGTGCCAGCAGCCGACAGATGAACACTGAAGCTTTCTTT.

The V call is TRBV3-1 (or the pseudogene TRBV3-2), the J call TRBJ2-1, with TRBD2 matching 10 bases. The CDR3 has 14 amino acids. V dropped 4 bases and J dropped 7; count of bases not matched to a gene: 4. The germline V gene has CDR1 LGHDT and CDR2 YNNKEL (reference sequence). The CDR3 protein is CASSPGLAVNEQFF. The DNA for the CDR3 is TGTGCCAGCAGCCCCGGACTAGCGGTAAATGAGCAGTTCTTC.

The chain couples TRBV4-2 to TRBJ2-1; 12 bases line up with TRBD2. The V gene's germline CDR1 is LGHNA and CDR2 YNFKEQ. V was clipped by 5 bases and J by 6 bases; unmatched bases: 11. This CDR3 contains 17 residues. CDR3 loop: CASSFSPSGGGRNEQFF. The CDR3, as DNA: TGTGCCAGCAGCTTCTCCCCTAGCGGGGGGGGTCGCAATGAGCAGTTCTTC.

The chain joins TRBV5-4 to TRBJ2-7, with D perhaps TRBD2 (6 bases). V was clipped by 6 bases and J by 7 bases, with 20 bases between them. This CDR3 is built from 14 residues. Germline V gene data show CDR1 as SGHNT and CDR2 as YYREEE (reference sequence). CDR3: CASNRGTLGEEQYF. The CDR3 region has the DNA TGTGCCAGCAATCGGGGGACCCTCGGTGAAGAGCAGTACTTC. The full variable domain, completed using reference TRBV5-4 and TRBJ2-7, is ETGVTQSPTHLIKTRGQQVTLRCSSQSGHNTVSWYQQALGQGPQFIFQYYREEENGRGNFPPRFSGLQFPNYSSELNVNALELDDSALYLCASNRGTLGEEQYFGPGTRLTVT.

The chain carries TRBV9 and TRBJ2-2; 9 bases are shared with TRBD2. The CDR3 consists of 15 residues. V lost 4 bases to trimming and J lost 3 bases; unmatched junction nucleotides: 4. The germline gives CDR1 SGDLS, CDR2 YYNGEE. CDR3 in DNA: TGTGCCAGCAGCTATAGCGGGGGTTACACCGGGGAGCTGTTTTTT. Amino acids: CASSYSGGYTGELFF.

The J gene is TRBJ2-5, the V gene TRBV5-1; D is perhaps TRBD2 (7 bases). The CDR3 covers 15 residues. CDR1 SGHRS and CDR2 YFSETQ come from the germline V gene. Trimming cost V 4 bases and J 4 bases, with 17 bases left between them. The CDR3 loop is CASSIRGPSGETQYF. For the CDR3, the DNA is TGCGCCAGCAGCATCCGGGGGCCTAGCGGAGAGACCCAGTACTTC.

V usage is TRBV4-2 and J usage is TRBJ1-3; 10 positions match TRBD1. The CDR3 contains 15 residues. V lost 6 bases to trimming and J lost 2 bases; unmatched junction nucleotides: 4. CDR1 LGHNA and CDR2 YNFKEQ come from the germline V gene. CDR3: CASSFDRGPGNTIYF. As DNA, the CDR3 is TGTGCCAGCAGTTTTGACAGGGGGCCTGGAAACACCATATATTTT.

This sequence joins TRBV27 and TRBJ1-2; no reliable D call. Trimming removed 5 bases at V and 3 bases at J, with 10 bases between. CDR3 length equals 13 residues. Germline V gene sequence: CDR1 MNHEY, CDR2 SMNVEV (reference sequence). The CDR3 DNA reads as TGTGCCAGCAGTCCCCGAGGAGACTATGGCTACACCTTC. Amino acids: CASSPRGDYGYTF.

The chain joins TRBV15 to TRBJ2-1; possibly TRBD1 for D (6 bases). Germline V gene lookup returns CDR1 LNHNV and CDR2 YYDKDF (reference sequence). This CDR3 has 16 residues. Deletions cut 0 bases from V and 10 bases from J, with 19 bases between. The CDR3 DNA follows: TGTGCCACCAGCAGAGAAAGAGGGGGAGCGTCTGACGAGCAGTTCTTC. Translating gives CATSRERGGASDEQFF.

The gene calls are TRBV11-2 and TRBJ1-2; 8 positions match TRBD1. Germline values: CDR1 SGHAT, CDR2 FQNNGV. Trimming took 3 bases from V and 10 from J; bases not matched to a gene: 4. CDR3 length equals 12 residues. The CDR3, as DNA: TGTGCCAGCAGCTTTTGGGGACAGGACTACACCTTC. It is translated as CASSFWGQDYTF.

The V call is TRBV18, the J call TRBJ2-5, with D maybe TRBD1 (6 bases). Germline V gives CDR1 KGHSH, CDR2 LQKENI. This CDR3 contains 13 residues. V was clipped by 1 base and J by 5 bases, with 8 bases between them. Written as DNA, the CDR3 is TGTGCCAGCTCACCACTGGACAGCGAGACCCAGTACTTC. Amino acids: CASSPLDSETQYF.